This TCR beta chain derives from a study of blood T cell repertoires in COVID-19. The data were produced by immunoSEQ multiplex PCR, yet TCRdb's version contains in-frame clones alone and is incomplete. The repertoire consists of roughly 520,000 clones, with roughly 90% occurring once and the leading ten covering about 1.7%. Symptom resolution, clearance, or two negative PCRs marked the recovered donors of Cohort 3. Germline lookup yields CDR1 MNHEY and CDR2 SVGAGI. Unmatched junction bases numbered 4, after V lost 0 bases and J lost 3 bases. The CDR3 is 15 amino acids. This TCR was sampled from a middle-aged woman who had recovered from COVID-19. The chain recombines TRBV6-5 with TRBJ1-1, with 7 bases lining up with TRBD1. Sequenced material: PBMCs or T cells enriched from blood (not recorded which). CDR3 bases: TGTGCCAGCAGTTACTCAGAGGGACAGTACACTGAAGCTTTCTTT. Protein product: CASSYSEGQYTEAFF.